These 23 T cell receptor beta chains share one sample of origin, sequenced in a study of T cell repertoires in cytomegalovirus infection. Which antigens these TCRs recognize remains unknown. TCRdb reprocessed the reads via MiXCR and lists one record per CDR3 protein. The sample carries around 900,000 distinct CDR3 sequences, around 30% recorded once. The source was cultured CD8+ T cells from PBMCs, collected from culture after CMV antigen stimulation. All receptors derive from a human donor in good health (CMV status not recorded). Some clones in this sample may be carry-over from other donors' samples.

This clonotype was seen a single time. A read error may be the cause here, since a much bigger clone is one base away. V is TRBV7-8 and J is TRBJ2-1; TRBD2 aligns across 10 bases. The CDR3 spans 15 residues. From germline, CDR1 is SGHVS and CDR2 FQNEAQ. The CDR3: CASSRSGGAGSEQSF. CDR3 DNA sequence: TGTGCCAGCAGCAGAAGCGGGGGGGCTGGAAGTGAGCAGTCCTTC.

This clonotype has a handful of counts. This chain links TRBV6-1 with TRBJ2-1; tentatively, D is TRBD1 (6 bases). Germline V CDR1 and CDR2: MNHNS, SASEGT. The ends were cut back, 2 bases at V and 7 bases at J, with 24 bases in the middle. The length of the CDR3 is 18 residues. The CDR3 DNA reads TGTGCCAGCAGTGAATGGAGGTGGGGGCCGGTGAAAAGGAATGAGCAGTTCTTC. Translation: CASSEWRWGPVKRNEQFF.

The chain has TRBV7-9 and TRBJ2-1, with TRBD2 identical over 10 bases. The CDR3 extends over 14 amino acids. Germline-derived CDR1 and CDR2 are SEHNR and FQNEAQ (reference sequence). V shed 6 bases and J 5 bases; nucleotides not matched to a gene: 4. The chain's CDR3 is CASRKAGGDNEQFF. The CDR3, as DNA: TGTGCCAGCAGGAAAGCGGGGGGGGACAATGAGCAGTTCTTC.

Ten or more counts support this clonotype. The V gene is TRBV7-8, the J gene TRBJ2-1; 9 positions agree with TRBD2. Germline trimming cut 4 bases from V and 5 bases from J; bases unmatched to any gene: 9. This CDR3 comprises 16 residues. Germline V lookup: CDR1 SGHVS, CDR2 FQNEAQ. The CDR3 DNA reads TGTGCCAGCAGCTCCCTAGGCGGGGGGGCGAACAATGAGCAGTTCTTC. It codes for CASSSLGGGANNEQFF. The whole variable domain, remainder taken from reference TRBV7-8 and TRBJ2-1, is GAGVSQSPRYKVAKRGQDVALRCDPISGHVSLFWYQQALGQGPEFLTYFQNEAQLDKSGLPSDRFFAERPEGSVSTLKIQRTQQEDSAVYLCASSSLGGGANNEQFFGPGTRLTVL.

J is TRBJ2-3 and V is TRBV5-4, with D perhaps TRBD2 (7 bases). This CDR3 region has 15 residues. Per germline, CDR1 SGHNT and CDR2 YYREEE (reference sequence). Deletions cut 4 bases from V and 3 bases from J, with 15 bases between. The CDR3 DNA reads TGTGCCAGCAGCATGTGGGGGGGGGCAACAGATACGCAGTATTTT. It translates to CASSMWGGATDTQYF. The entire variable domain, with the rest obtained from reference TRBV5-4 and TRBJ2-3, is as follows: ETGVTQSPTHLIKTRGQQVTLRCSSQSGHNTVSWYQQALGQGPQFIFQYYREEENGRGNFPPRFSGLQFPNYSSELNVNALELDDSALYLCASSMWGGATDTQYFGPGTRLTVL.

This clonotype has ten or more counts. The chain has TRBV7-2 and TRBJ1-6, with 7 bases fitting TRBD1. Germline loops: CDR1 SGHTA, CDR2 FQGNSA. The length of the CDR3 is 15 residues. Trimming took 1 base from V and 6 from J; bases not matched to a gene: 3. In DNA, the CDR3 is TGTGCCAGCAGCTTAGGACAGGGTATTAATTCACCCCTCCACTTT. It codes for CASSLGQGINSPLHF.

The chain recombines TRBV7-6 with TRBJ1-4, with 8 bases aligning to TRBD1. This CDR3 is 16 amino acids long. V lost 1 base, J lost 3 bases, and 4 bases stayed unmatched. Germline CDR1 reads SGHVS; CDR2 reads FNYEAQ. CDR3 in DNA: TGTGCCAGCAGCTTAGGGCAGGGGGCGCCTAATGAAAAACTGTTTTTT. Protein: CASSLGQGAPNEKLFF.

This chain connects TRBV6-5 to TRBJ2-3, with unresolved D. Germline lookup yields CDR1 MNHEY and CDR2 SVGAGI. V lost 4 bases and J 2 bases, leaving 13 bases between the germline ends. The CDR3 loop spans 15 amino acids. The CDR3 protein is CASSSSIGYTDTQYF. DNA for the CDR3: TGTGCCAGCAGTTCGTCGATCGGGTACACAGATACGCAGTATTTT.

This clonotype was recorded at least ten times. CDR3 loop: CASENGGVWETQYF. The CDR3 region has the DNA TGTGCCAGCGAGAATGGGGGGGTATGGGAGACCCAGTACTTC. J is TRBJ2-5 and V is TRBV7-8; 7 positions agree with TRBD2. Per the germline V gene, CDR1 is SGHVS and CDR2 is FQNEAQ. The CDR3 contains 14 residues. Germline trimming cut 8 bases from V and 5 bases from J; bases unmatched to any gene: 11.

The table lists this clonotype with a few counts. V and J are TRBV4-1 and TRBJ1-2; 9 bases map to TRBD1. Germline CDR1 MGHRA, CDR2 YSYEKL. V was pared by 3 bases and J by 8 bases, with 7 bases of the junction left unmatched. The CDR3 consists of 14 residues. CDR3 loop: CASSQGQGSYGYTF. The CDR3 bases are TGCGCCAGCAGCCAGGGACAGGGATCGTACGGCTACACCTTC.

This clonotype appeared a few times. The CDR3 loop reads CASSKQTGVSEAFF. The CDR3 coding sequence is TGTGCCAGCAGCAAACAAACAGGGGTCTCTGAAGCTTTCTTT. The chain couples TRBV6-5 to TRBJ1-1, with 7 bases lining up with TRBD1. Germline V gene data show CDR1 as MNHEY and CDR2 as SVGAGI. Trimming cost V 6 bases and J 6 bases; bases outside gene matches: 10. This CDR3 is built from 14 residues.

The sample holds a few counts of this clonotype. This chain uses TRBV7-9 with TRBJ2-2, with 7 nucleotides matching TRBD1. V was pared by 8 bases and J by 0 bases, with 15 bases of the junction left unmatched. CDR1 and CDR2 from the germline V gene are SEHNR and FQNEAQ (reference sequence). The CDR3 is 18 amino acids. CDR3 residues: CASRLPLRGPSNTGELFF. CDR3 nucleotide sequence: TGTGCCAGCCGCCTACCCTTAAGGGGGCCCTCGAACACCGGGGAGCTGTTTTTT.

The table lists this clonotype with a few counts. The chain links TRBV2 to TRBJ2-6, with TRBD1 as a possible D gene (6 bases). V lost 9 bases to trimming and J lost 1 base, with 19 bases between them. Germline V gives CDR1 SNHLY, CDR2 FYNNEI. The CDR3 spans 17 residues. The DNA of the CDR3 is TGTGCCAGGCTCGGGGACACGACCTTTTCTGGGGCCAACGTCCTGACTTTC. It translates to CARLGDTTFSGANVLTF.

This clonotype was counted a few times. This chain uses TRBV5-6 with TRBJ1-1; D might be TRBD1 (6 bases). CDR1 and CDR2 (germline): SGHDT, YYEEEE. The V end lost 2 bases, the J end lost 2 bases, and 13 bases lay between the germline ends. This CDR3 is 15 amino acids long. This CDR3 is CASSFSRDINTEAFF. In nucleotides, the CDR3 is TGTGCCAGCAGCTTCTCCCGGGACATTAACACTGAAGCTTTCTTT.

The chain joins TRBV6-5 to TRBJ1-4; D is unclear. The CDR3 runs 14 residues. V was trimmed by 5 bases and J by 3 bases, leaving 10 bases between them. CDR1 MNHEY and CDR2 SVGAGI come from the germline V gene. In nucleotides, the CDR3 is TGTGCCAGCAGTATCGCGGTTGCTAATGAAAAACTGTTTTTT. This translates into CASSIAVANEKLFF.

On this clonotype itself: A much larger clone sits a single nucleotide away, making a read error possible. V and J are TRBV7-4 and TRBJ1-2, with D perhaps matching TRBD1 (5 bases). Germline V CDR1 and CDR2: SGHVT, SQSDAQ. The CDR3 loop spans 15 amino acids. V was pared by 5 bases and J by 4 bases, with 17 bases between. The CDR3 loop reads CASSIRVQIIYGYTF. In nucleotides, the CDR3 is TGTGCCAGCAGCATCAGGGTGCAAATTATCTATGGCTACACCTTC.

This sequence joins TRBV6-1 and TRBJ2-1; 8 bases fit TRBD1. CDR1 and CDR2 (germline): MNHNS, SASEGT. The V segment lost 8 bases and the J segment 5 bases; nucleotides outside the gene matches: 11. The CDR3 is 15 amino acids. Here the CDR3 DNA reads TGTGCCAGCGGAACCCAGGGGGCGAGGGACAATGAGCAGTTCTTC. Residues: CASGTQGARDNEQFF.

This clonotype was detected only a few times. The chain is built from TRBV5-8 and TRBJ2-3; D is tentatively TRBD1 or TRBD2 (5 bases each). The germline V gene has CDR1 SGHTS and CDR2 YDEGEE. CDR3 length: 15 residues. V was pared by 4 bases and J by 1 base, with 13 bases between. The CDR3 sequence: CASSNVWDGTDTQYF. As DNA, the CDR3 is TGTGCCAGCAGCAACGTTTGGGACGGCACAGATACGCAGTATTTT.

There are a few counts of this clonotype. V usage is TRBV10-3 and J usage is TRBJ2-5; D is unclear. This CDR3 is 13 amino acids long. CDR1 and CDR2 (germline): ENHRY, SYGVKD. V lost 3 bases and J lost 2, with 7 bases in between. The CDR3 loop is CAISETGQETQYF. Written as DNA, the CDR3 is TGTGCCATCAGTGAAACGGGTCAAGAGACCCAGTACTTC.

Ten or more counts support this clonotype. The V call is TRBV7-9, the J call TRBJ2-7; D remains unclear. The CDR3 is made up of 12 amino acids. Germline CDR1 reads SEHNR; CDR2 reads FQNEAQ (reference sequence). Deletions cut 1 base from V and 3 bases from J, with 4 bases between. For the CDR3, the DNA is TGTGCCAGCAGCTTAGAGAGCTACGAGCAGTACTTC. Encoded protein: CASSLESYEQYF.

V and J are TRBV6-6 and TRBJ2-7, with a weak D call TRBD2 (5 bases). The CDR3 contains 14 residues. V was pared by 0 bases and J by 4 bases, with 10 bases between. The germline gives CDR1 MNHNY, CDR2 SVGAGI (reference sequence). CDR3 in DNA: TGTGCCAGCAGTTACTCCGCGGACTTATACGAGCAGTACGTC. It is translated as CASSYSADLYEQYV.

The chain couples TRBV28 to TRBJ1-2, with 8 bases aligning to TRBD1. This CDR3 has 15 amino acids. The germline CDR1 and CDR2 sequences are MDHEN and SYDVKM. The junction had 8 bases not matched to a gene; V was cut back by 5 bases and J by 3 bases. The CDR3 loop is CASSTGQGLYYGYTF. The CDR3 bases are TGTGCCAGCAGTACCGGACAGGGTTTATACTATGGCTACACCTTC.

The CDR3 region is CASSPGISGEQYV. CDR3 nucleotide sequence: TGTGCCAGCAGTCCCGGAATTAGCGGCGAGCAGTACGTC. The V and J genes are TRBV27 and TRBJ2-7; tentative D call: TRBD2 (6 bases). In germline, CDR1 is MNHEY, CDR2 SMNVEV (reference sequence). V was pared by 5 bases and J by 6 bases, with 14 bases between. The CDR3 loop spans 13 amino acids.